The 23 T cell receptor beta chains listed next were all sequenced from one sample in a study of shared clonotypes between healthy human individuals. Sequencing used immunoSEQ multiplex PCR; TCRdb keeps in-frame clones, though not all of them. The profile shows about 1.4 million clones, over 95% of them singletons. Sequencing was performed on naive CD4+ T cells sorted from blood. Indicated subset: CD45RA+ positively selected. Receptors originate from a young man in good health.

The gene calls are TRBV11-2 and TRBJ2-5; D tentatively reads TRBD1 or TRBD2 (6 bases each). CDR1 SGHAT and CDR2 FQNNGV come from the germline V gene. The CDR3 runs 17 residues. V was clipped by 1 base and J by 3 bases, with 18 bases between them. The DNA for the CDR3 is TGTGCCAGCAGCTTAGGTTTGCTCGGGGGCGTAGAAGAGACCCAGTACTTC. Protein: CASSLGLLGGVEETQYF.

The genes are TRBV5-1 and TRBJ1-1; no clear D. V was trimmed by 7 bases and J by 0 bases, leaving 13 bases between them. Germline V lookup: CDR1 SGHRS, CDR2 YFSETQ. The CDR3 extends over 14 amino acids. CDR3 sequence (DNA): TGCGCCAGCCGGGAACTCAGCATGAACACTGAAGCTTTCTTT. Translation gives CASRELSMNTEAFF.

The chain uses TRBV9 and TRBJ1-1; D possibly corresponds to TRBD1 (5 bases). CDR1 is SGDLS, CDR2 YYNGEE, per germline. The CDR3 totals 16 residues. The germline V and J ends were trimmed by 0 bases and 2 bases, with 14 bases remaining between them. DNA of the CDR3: TGTGCCAGCAGCGTAGGGACGTGGGACGATAACACTGAAGCTTTCTTT. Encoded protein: CASSVGTWDDNTEAFF. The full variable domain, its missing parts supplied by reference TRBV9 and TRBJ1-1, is DSGVTQTPKHLITATGQRVTLRCSPRSGDLSVYWYQQSLDQGLQFLIQYYNGEERAKGNILERFSAQQFPDLHSELNLSSLELGDSALYFCASSVGTWDDNTEAFFGQGTRLTVV.

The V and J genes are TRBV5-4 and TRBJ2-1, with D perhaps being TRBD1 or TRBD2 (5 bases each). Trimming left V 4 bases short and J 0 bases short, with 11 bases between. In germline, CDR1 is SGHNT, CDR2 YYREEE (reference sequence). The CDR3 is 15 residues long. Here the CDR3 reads CASSRDASSYNEQFF. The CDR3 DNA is TGTGCCAGCAGCAGGGACGCAAGCTCCTACAATGAGCAGTTCTTC.

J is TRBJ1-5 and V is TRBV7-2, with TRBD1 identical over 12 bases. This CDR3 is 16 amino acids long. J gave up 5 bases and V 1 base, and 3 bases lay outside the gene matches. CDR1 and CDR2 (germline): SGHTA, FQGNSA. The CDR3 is CASSLEGTGGHQPQHF. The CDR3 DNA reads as TGTGCCAGCAGCTTAGAAGGGACAGGGGGCCATCAGCCCCAGCATTTT.

The CDR3 bases are TGCGCCAGCAGCCAAGAACTAGCTACCTACGAGCAGTACTTC. Its protein product is CASSQELATYEQYF. J is TRBJ2-7 and V is TRBV4-3; possible D gene TRBD2, 6 bases. CDR3 length equals 14 residues. Trimming cost V 0 bases and J 2 bases, with 8 bases left between them. CDR1 is LGHNA and CDR2 is YSLEER in the germline V gene.

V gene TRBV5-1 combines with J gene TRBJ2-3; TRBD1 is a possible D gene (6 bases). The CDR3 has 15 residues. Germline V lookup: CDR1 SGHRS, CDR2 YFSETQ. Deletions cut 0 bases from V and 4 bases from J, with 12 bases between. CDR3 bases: TGCGCCAGCAGCTTGGCCGGGGCAGGGGCAGATACGCAGTATTTT. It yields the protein CASSLAGAGADTQYF.

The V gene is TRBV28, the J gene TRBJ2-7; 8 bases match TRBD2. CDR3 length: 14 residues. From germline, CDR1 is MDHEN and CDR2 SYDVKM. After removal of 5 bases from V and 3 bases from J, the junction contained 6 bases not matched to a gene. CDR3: CASSLAGGIYEQYF. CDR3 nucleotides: TGTGCCAGCAGTCTCGCGGGGGGAATCTACGAGCAGTACTTC.

This CDR3 reads CASSLPVANVLTF. The CDR3 bases are TGTGCCAGCAGCCTACCGGTAGCCAACGTCCTGACTTTC. The rearrangement uses TRBV7-3 and TRBJ2-6, with no clear D. Between the trimmed V and J ends, which lost 5 bases and 7 bases, there was a span of 9 bases. This CDR3 has 13 residues. CDR1 is SGHTA and CDR2 is FQGTGA in the germline V gene. Full variable domain (missing parts from reference TRBV7-3 and TRBJ2-6): GAGVSQTPSNKVTEKGKYVELRCDPISGHTALYWYRQSLGQGPEFLIYFQGTGAADDSGLPNDRFFAVRPEGSVSTLKIQRTERGDSAVYLCASSLPVANVLTFGAGSRLTVL.

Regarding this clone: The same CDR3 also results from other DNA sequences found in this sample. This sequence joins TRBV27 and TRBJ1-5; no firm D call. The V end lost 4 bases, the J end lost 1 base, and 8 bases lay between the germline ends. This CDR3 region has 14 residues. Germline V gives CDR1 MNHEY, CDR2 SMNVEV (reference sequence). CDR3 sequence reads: CASSSIGSNQPQHF. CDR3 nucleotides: TGTGCCAGCAGTTCTATAGGGAGCAATCAGCCCCAGCATTTT.

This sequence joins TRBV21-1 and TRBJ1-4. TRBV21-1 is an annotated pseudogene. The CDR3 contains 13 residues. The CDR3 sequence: CASSKDLGEKLFF. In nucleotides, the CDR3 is TGTGCCAGCAGCAAAGATCTGGGGGAAAAACTGTTTTTT.

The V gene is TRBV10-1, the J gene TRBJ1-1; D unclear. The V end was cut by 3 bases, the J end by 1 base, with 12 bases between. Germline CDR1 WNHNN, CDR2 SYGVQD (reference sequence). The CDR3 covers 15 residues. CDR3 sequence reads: CASSESQSGNTEAFF. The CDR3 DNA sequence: TGCGCCAGCAGTGAATCACAGTCCGGGAACACTGAAGCTTTCTTT.

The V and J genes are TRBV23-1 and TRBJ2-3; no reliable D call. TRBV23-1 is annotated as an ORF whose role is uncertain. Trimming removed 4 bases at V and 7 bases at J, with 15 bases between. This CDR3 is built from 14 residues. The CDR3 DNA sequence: TGCGCCAGCAGTCTAATGGAAGGCCGAAATACGCAGTATTTT. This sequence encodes CASSLMEGRNTQYF.

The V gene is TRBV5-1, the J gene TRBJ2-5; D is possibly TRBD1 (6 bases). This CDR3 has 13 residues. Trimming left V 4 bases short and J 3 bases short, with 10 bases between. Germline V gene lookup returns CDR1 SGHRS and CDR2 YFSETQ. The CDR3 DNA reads TGCGCCAGCAGCGTGGGGGCGGAAGAGACCCAGTACTTC. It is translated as CASSVGAEETQYF.

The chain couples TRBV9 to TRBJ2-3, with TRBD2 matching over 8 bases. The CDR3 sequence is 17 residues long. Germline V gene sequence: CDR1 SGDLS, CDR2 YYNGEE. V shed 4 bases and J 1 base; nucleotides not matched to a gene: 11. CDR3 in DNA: TGTGCCAGCAGCCCACCGGAAGGAGCGGGAGGCACAGATACGCAGTATTTT. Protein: CASSPPEGAGGTDTQYF.

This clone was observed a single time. The CDR3 DNA sequence: TGTGCTAGTGGCCCCCCCGGAGGCAAGGTCGAGCAGTTCTTC. Its translation is CASGPPGGKVEQFF. The J gene is TRBJ2-1, the V gene TRBV12-5, with D perhaps matching TRBD2 (5 bases). Trimming removed 6 bases from V and 10 bases from J, with 19 bases in between. This CDR3 spans 14 amino acids. CDR1 is LGHNT, CDR2 FRNRAP, per germline.

As DNA, the CDR3 is TGTGCCAGCAGCCAAGATCACCGGGACAGGGTCTCCTACAATGAGCAGTTCTTC. This codes for CASSQDHRDRVSYNEQFF. The chain carries TRBV14 and TRBJ2-1; 9 positions match TRBD1. Trimming removed 0 bases from V and 0 bases from J; junction bases left unmatched: 6. The CDR3 length is 18 residues. Germline CDR1 and CDR2: SGHDN and FVKESK. Combining the CDR3 with reference TRBV14 and TRBJ2-1 gives the whole variable domain EAGVTQFPSHSVIEKGQTVTLRCDPISGHDNLYWYRRVMGKEIKFLLHFVKESKQDESGMPNNRFLAERTGGTYSTLKVQPAELEDSGVYFCASSQDHRDRVSYNEQFFGPGTRLTVL.

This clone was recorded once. DNA of the CDR3: TGTGCCGTTCGGCCGCATGAGGTCTACAATGAGCAGTTCTTC. It specifies CAVRPHEVYNEQFF. The chain uses TRBV10-3 and TRBJ2-1, with D hard to call. V lost 11 bases and J lost 3, with 17 bases in between. Looked up from germline, CDR1 is ENHRY and CDR2 is SYGVKD. CDR3 size: 14 residues.

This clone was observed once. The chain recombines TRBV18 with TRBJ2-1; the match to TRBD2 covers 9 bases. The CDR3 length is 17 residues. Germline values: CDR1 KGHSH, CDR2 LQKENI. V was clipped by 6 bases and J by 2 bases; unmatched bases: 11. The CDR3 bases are TGTGCCAGCTCCCCGACCCCGGCGGGAGGGCCCTACAATGAGCAGTTCTTC. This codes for CASSPTPAGGPYNEQFF.

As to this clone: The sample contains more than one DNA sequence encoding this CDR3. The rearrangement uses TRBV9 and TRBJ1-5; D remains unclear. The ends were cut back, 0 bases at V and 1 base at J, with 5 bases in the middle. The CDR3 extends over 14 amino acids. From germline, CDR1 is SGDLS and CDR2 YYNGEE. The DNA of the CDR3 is TGTGCCAGCAGCGTAGGAGGGAGCAATCAGCCCCAGCATTTT. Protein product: CASSVGGSNQPQHF.

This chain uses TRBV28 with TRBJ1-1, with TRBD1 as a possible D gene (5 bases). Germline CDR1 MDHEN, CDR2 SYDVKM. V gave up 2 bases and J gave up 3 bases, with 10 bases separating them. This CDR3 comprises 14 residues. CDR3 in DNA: TGTGCCAGCAGTTTACAGGGTTCGTACACTGAAGCTTTCTTT. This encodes CASSLQGSYTEAFF.

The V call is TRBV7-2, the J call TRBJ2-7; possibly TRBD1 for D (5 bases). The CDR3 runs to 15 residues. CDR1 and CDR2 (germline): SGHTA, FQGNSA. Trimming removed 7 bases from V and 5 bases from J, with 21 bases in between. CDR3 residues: CASTPRGLSGNEQYF. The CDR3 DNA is TGTGCCAGCACCCCTAGGGGCCTTAGTGGGAACGAGCAGTACTTC. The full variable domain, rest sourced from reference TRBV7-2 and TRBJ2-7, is GAGVSQSPSNKVTEKGKDVELRCDPISGHTALYWYRQSLGQGLEFLIYFQGNSAPDKSGLPSDRFSAERTGGSVSTLTIQRTQQEDSAVYLCASTPRGLSGNEQYFGPGTRLTVT.

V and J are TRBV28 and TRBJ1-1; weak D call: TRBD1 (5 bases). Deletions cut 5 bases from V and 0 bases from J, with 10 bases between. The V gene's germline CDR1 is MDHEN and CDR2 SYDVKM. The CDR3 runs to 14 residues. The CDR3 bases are TGTGCCAGCAGTCGGGCAGGGTTGAACACTGAAGCTTTCTTT. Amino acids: CASSRAGLNTEAFF. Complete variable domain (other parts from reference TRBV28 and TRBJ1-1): DVKVTQSSRYLVKRTGEKVFLECVQDMDHENMFWYRQDPGLGLRLIYFSYDVKMKEKGDIPEGYSVSREKKERFSLILESASTNQTSMYLCASSRAGLNTEAFFGQGTRLTVV.